The rows below give T cell receptor beta chains drawn from one sample of a study of shared clonotypes between healthy human individuals. TCRdb keeps only in-frame clones here, not all; method: immunoSEQ multiplex PCR. The repertoire holds over 750,000 clones, with 96% as singletons. The sequenced sample consisted of naive CD8+ T cells sorted from blood. The receptors here all came from a man aged 25 to 40 in good health. Each CDR3 is given without its conserved first and last residue.

V gene,J gene,CDR3 protein
TRBV15,TRBJ2-5,ATSRVRTGSQETQY
TRBV6-1,TRBJ2-7,ASSEAWDYEQY
TRBV14,TRBJ2-7,ASSWDAPGDEQY
TRBV7-2,TRBJ2-3,ASSLGGTDTQY
TRBV5-5,TRBJ2-6,ASSLSSGANVLT
TRBV2,TRBJ2-3,ARASAGVVDTQY
TRBV7-8,TRBJ2-7,ASRWAGDYEQY
TRBV5-1,TRBJ2-1,ASSLWSGANNEQF
TRBV5-6,TRBJ2-7,ASSSGTDTYEQY
TRBV7-9,TRBJ2-3,ASSATPTTDTQY
TRBV5-6,TRBJ2-7,ASSGIIAGHAYEQY
TRBV6-1,TRBJ2-2,ATEGSDTGELF
TRBV9,TRBJ2-1,ASSVPTSVNYNEQF
TRBV9,TRBJ2-2,ASSPEGRPTGELF
TRBV15,TRBJ1-4,ATGERGEEKLF
TRBV28,TRBJ2-7,ASSPAGTLGSYEQY
TRBV29-1,TRBJ2-5,SVAGQDVRGTSGDKVQETQY
TRBV6-5,TRBJ1-1,ASSYSIGQGVAEAF
TRBV29-1,TRBJ2-7,SVVDRGTPSYEQY
TRBV7-8,TRBJ2-2,ASSLKRLLNTGELF
TRBV6-6,TRBJ2-3,ASTTLLDTQY
TRBV2,TRBJ1-1,ASKGRQAF
TRBV11-2,TRBJ2-3,ASSLTSGRTDTQY
TRBV5-8,TRBJ1-5,ASSLSTGILNQPQH
TRBV4-2,TRBJ1-5,ASSQDAGRNSNQPQH
TRBV6-1,TRBJ2-7,ASSPTSLPHEQY
TRBV27,TRBJ2-7,ASQAGTHSYEQY
TRBV7-7,TRBJ2-5,ASSLGAGPETQY